The clone carrying this T cell receptor (beta chain) was detected a few times. The CDR3 runs 15 residues. CDR1 and CDR2 from the germline V gene are LGHDT and YNNKEL (reference sequence). V was pared by 1 base and J by 3 bases, with 1 base of the junction left unmatched. A second about 7 to 12 cycle PCR used barcoded and J-beta primers. In TCRdb, the 5' RACE reads were re-called with MiXCR into one record per CDR3 protein. The sample includes about 1.5 million distinct CDR3 sequences, 35% to 45% of them seen just once. This sample stems from a study of blood T cells in healthy people across ages. This chain joins TRBV3-1 and TRBJ2-3; 10 bases are shared with TRBD2. This TCR was sampled from a woman aged 18-30 years in good health. The sample comprised blood. The CDR3, as DNA: TGTGCCAGCAGCCAAGTACTAGCGGGGACAGATACGCAGTATTTT. Protein product: CASSQVLAGTDTQYF.